Each of the 10 T cell receptor beta chains below was sequenced from the same sample in a study of cytomegalovirus exposure and HLA in healthy donors. In the PCR, 60 Vbeta and 13 Jbeta primers were used. Measured with immunoSEQ multiplex PCR; TCRdb has only the in-frame clones, and not every one. The sample has around 150,000 clones; 80% are singletons. The specimen was PBMCs. Receptors were obtained from a man aged 25-40 years in good health and CMV-seronegative.

This chain links TRBV28 with TRBJ2-7; a possible D gene is TRBD1 (6 bases). The germline V gene has CDR1 MDHEN and CDR2 SYDVKM. This CDR3 contains 13 residues. V lost 6 bases, J lost 6 bases, and 15 bases lay in between. CDR3: CASRLTGSGEQYF. The CDR3 nucleotides are TGTGCCAGCAGGTTGACAGGTTCCGGCGAGCAGTACTTC.

V is TRBV5-4 and J is TRBJ2-7; 13 bases are a match to TRBD2. Trimming removed 7 bases from V and 5 bases from J; junction bases left unmatched: 6. CDR1 SGHNT and CDR2 YYREEE come from the germline V gene (reference sequence). The CDR3 has 14 amino acids. The CDR3 coding sequence is TGTGCCAGCCCCTCCGGACTAGCGGGAGACGAGCAGTACTTC. Translated: CASPSGLAGDEQYF. The complete variable domain, with remaining parts taken from reference TRBV5-4 and TRBJ2-7, reads ETGVTQSPTHLIKTRGQQVTLRCSSQSGHNTVSWYQQALGQGPQFIFQYYREEENGRGNFPPRFSGLQFPNYSSELNVNALELDDSALYLCASPSGLAGDEQYFGPGTRLTVT.

This clone was seen a few times. The V and J genes are TRBV9 and TRBJ2-6, with D uncertain. The CDR3 length is 19 residues. Trimming removed 0 bases at V and 0 bases at J, with 16 bases between. The germline CDR1 and CDR2 sequences are SGDLS and YYNGEE. This CDR3 reads CASSVELPGSISGANVLTF. The CDR3 DNA reads as TGTGCCAGCAGCGTAGAGCTCCCAGGTTCGATCTCTGGGGCCAACGTCCTGACTTTC.

This clone was counted a single time. The rearrangement joins TRBV9 to TRBJ1-2; D ambiguous. The length of the CDR3 is 12 residues. Looked up from germline, CDR1 is SGDLS and CDR2 is YYNGEE. Trimming removed 4 bases at V and 5 bases at J, with 9 bases between. The CDR3 DNA reads TGTGCCAGCAGCCCTCACTCATATGGCTACACCTTC. Translating gives CASSPHSYGYTF.

The chain uses TRBV7-9 and TRBJ2-1; D is uncertain. The germline V gene encodes CDR1 SEHNR and CDR2 FQNEAQ (reference sequence). The CDR3 is made up of 11 amino acids. Deletions cut 5 bases from V and 9 bases from J, with 8 bases between. CDR3 nucleotides: TGTGCCAGCAGCCCCCTGTTTGAGCAGTTCTTC. Encoded protein: CASSPLFEQFF.

The chain combines TRBV9 with TRBJ2-1; TRBD2 aligns across 10 bases. J was trimmed by 9 bases and V by 0 bases; bases with no gene match: 6. CDR1 and CDR2 (germline): SGDLS, YYNGEE. The length of the CDR3 is 15 residues. The CDR3 sequence is CASSVAQREGGEQFF. CDR3 sequence (DNA): TGTGCCAGCAGCGTAGCTCAGCGGGAGGGGGGTGAGCAGTTCTTC.

This chain joins TRBV7-3 and TRBJ2-1; perhaps TRBD2 as D (6 bases). The germline V and J ends were trimmed by 2 bases and 7 bases, with 12 bases remaining between them. Per the germline V gene, CDR1 is SGHTA and CDR2 is FQGTGA. This CDR3 region has 14 residues. CDR3: CASSLPGLTNEQFF. Written as DNA, the CDR3 is TGTGCCAGCAGCTTACCGGGACTTACTAATGAGCAGTTCTTC.

This chain uses TRBV11-2 with TRBJ2-7; tentatively, D is TRBD2 (5 bases). The CDR3 is 15 amino acids. Per the germline V gene, CDR1 is SGHAT and CDR2 is FQNNGV. Deletions cut 2 bases from V and 3 bases from J, with 14 bases between. CDR3 region: CASSLPVEGYYEQYF. Here the CDR3 DNA reads TGTGCCAGCAGCTTACCCGTAGAGGGTTACTACGAGCAGTACTTC.

The sample holds a few counts of this clone. This chain joins TRBV4-3 and TRBJ1-2; TRBD1 might be the D (5 bases). This CDR3 has 16 residues. Deletions cut 0 bases from V and 5 bases from J, with 16 bases between. Germline V gene lookup returns CDR1 LGHNA and CDR2 YSLEER. The CDR3 loop reads CASSQDGVRGEYGYTF. CDR3 nucleotide sequence: TGCGCCAGCAGCCAAGATGGGGTTCGGGGGGAGTATGGCTACACCTTC.

The chain uses TRBV7-2 and TRBJ1-1; 7 bases are shared with TRBD1. Germline V gene lookup returns CDR1 SGHTA and CDR2 FQGNSA. V was pared by 2 bases and J by 1 base, with 13 bases of the junction left unmatched. CDR3 size: 18 residues. CDR3 loop: CASSLRVPGQTRNTEAFF. CDR3 nucleotide sequence: TGTGCCAGCAGCTTACGCGTCCCGGGACAGACCCGGAACACTGAAGCTTTCTTT.